This TCR beta chain was captured by sequencing in a study of radiotherapy plus CTLA-4 blockade in lung cancer. On the study more broadly: Of the patients, about 17% showed objective responses and under 40% attained disease control.

People whose metastatic non-small-cell lung cancer was chemo-refractory got focal radiation along with CTLA-4 blockade by ipilimumab. Profiled with immunoSEQ multiplex PCR; TCRdb holds only in-frame clones, not every one. There are 75,000 to 95,000 clones in the sample; about 78% occur only once, and over 12% lies in the top ten. This clone was counted only a few times. The material sequenced was peripheral blood, taken from a patient treated with radiotherapy plus ipilimumab. This TCR came from a human donor with non-small cell lung cancer that progressed on radiotherapy plus ipilimumab.

DNA for the CDR3: TGTGCCAGCAGGCCGTTAGGGACTGCCTATGGCTACACCTTC. It is translated as CASRPLGTAYGYTF. The chain joins TRBV6-5 to TRBJ1-2; maybe TRBD1 (5 bases). CDR1 and CDR2 (germline): MNHEY, SVGAGI. There are 14 residues in the CDR3. V lost 6 bases and J 4 bases, leaving 15 bases between the germline ends.